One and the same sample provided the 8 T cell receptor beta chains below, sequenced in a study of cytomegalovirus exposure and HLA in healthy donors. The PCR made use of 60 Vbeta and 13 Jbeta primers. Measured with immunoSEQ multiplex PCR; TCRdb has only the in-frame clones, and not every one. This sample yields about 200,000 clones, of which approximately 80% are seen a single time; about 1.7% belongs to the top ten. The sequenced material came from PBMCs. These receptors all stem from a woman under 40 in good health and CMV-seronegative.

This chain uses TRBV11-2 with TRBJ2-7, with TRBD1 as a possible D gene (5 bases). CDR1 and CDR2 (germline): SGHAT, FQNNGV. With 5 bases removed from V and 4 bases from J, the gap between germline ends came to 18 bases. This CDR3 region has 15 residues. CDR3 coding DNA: TGTGCCAGCAGCCCTCTAACAGGAAACCTGTACGAGCAGTACTTC. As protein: CASSPLTGNLYEQYF.

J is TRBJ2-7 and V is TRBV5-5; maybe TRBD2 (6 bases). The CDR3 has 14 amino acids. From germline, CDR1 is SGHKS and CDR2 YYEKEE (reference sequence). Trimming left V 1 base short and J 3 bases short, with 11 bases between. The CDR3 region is CASSLYAAGYEQYF. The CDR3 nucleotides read TGTGCCAGCAGCTTGTATGCAGCGGGCTACGAGCAGTACTTC.

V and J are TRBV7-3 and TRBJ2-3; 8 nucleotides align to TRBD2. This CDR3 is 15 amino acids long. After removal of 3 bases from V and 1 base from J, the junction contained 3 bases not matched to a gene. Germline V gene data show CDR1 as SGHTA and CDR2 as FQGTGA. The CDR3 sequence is CASSFSGRGTDTQYF. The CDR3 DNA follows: TGTGCCAGCAGCTTTTCCGGGAGGGGCACAGATACGCAGTATTTT.

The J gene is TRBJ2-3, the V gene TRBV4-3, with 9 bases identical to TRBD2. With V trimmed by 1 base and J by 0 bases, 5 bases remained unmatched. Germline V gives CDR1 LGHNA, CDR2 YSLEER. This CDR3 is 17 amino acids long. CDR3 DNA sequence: TGCGCCAGCAGCCAAGGAGGAGCGGGAGGCAGCACAGATACGCAGTATTTT. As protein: CASSQGGAGGSTDTQYF.

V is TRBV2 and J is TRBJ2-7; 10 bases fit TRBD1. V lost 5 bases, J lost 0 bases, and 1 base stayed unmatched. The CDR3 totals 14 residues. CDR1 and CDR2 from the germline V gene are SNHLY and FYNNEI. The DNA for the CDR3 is TGTGCCAGCAGTCGGGACAGGGGCTCCTACGAGCAGTACTTC. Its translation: CASSRDRGSYEQYF.

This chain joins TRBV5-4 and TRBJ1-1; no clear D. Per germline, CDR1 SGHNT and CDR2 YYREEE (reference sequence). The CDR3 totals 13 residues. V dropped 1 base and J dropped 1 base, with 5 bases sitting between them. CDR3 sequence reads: CASSLIQNTEAFF. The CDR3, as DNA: TGTGCCAGCAGCTTGATCCAGAACACTGAAGCTTTCTTT.

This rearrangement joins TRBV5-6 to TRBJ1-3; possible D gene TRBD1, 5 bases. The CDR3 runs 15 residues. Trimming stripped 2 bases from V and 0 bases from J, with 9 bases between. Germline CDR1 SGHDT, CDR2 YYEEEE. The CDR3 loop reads CASSFPDNSGNTIYF. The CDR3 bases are TGTGCCAGCAGCTTCCCGGACAACTCTGGAAACACCATATATTTT.

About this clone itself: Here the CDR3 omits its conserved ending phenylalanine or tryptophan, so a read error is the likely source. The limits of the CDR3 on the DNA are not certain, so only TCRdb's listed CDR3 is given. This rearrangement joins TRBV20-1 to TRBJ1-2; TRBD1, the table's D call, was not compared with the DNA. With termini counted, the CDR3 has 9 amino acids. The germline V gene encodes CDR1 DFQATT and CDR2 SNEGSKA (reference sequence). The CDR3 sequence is CSARDTIPS.